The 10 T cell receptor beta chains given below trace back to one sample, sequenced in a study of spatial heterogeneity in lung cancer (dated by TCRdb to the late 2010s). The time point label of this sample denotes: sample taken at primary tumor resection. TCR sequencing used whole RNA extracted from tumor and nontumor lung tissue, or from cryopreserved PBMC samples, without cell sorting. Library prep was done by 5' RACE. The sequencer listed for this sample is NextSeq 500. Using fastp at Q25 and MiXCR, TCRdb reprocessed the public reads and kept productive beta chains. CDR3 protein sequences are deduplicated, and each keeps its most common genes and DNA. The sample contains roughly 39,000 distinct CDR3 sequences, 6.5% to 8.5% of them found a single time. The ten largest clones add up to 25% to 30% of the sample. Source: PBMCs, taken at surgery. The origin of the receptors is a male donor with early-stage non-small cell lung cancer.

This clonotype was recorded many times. The DNA of the CDR3 is TGTGCCAGCAGCTTAATTGCGCGTAAAGATACGCAGTATTTT. It translates to CASSLIARKDTQYF. V and J are TRBV7-3 and TRBJ2-3; unclear D gene. With 1 base removed from V and 5 bases from J, the gap between germline ends came to 10 bases. Looked up from germline, CDR1 is SGHTA and CDR2 is FQGTGA. The CDR3 is 14 residues long.

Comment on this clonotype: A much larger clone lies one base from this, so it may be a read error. This CDR3 is CASSQSKALLGEAFF. CDR3 bases: TGTGCCAGCAGCCAGAGTAAGGCTCTCCTTGGGGAAGCTTTCTTT. The chain links TRBV14 to TRBJ1-1; no clear D. The V gene's germline CDR1 is SGHDN and CDR2 FVKESK. Trimming pared 3 bases from V and 8 bases from J, leaving 19 bases between. The CDR3 loop spans 15 amino acids. Based on the CDR3 plus reference TRBV14 and TRBJ1-1, the full variable domain is EAGVTQFPSHSVIEKGQTVTLRCDPISGHDNLYWYRRVMGKEIKFLLHFVKESKQDESGMPNNRFLAERTGGTYSTLKVQPAELEDSGVYFCASSQSKALLGEAFFGQGTRLTVV.

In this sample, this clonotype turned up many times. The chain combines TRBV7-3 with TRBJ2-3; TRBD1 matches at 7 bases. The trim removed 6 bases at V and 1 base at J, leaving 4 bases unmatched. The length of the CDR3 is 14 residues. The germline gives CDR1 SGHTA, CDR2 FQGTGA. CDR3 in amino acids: CASSYGQGTDTQYF. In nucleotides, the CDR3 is TGTGCCAGCAGTTATGGACAGGGCACAGATACGCAGTATTTT.

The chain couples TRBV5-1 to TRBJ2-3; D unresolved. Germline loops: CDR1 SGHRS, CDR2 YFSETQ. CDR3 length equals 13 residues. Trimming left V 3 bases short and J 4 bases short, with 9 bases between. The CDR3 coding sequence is TGCGCCAGCAGCTCTTTACTGGCAGATACGCAGTATTTT. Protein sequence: CASSSLLADTQYF.

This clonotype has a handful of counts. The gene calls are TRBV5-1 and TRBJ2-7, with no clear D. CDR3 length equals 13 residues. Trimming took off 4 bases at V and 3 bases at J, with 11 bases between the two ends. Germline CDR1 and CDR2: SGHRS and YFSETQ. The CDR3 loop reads CASSHLADYEQYF. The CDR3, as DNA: TGCGCCAGCAGCCACCTGGCAGACTACGAGCAGTACTTC.

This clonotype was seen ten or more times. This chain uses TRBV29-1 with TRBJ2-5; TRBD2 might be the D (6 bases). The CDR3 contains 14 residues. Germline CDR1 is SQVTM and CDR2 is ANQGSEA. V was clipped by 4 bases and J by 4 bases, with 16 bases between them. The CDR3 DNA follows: TGCAGCGTTGGGACCGGGAGTATAGGAGAGACCCAGTACTTC. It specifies CSVGTGSIGETQYF.

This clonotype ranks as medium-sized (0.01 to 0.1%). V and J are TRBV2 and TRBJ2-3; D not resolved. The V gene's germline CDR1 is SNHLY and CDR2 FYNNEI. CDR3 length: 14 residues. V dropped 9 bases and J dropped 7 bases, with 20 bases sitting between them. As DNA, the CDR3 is TGTGCCAGTAAGATCACAGCCCTCATGAATACGCAGTATTTT. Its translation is CASKITALMNTQYF.

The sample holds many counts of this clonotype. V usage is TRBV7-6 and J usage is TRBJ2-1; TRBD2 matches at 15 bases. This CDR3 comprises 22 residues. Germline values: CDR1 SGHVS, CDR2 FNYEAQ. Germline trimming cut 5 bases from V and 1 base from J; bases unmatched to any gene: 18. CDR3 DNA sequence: TGTGCCAGCAGCGGCAGCGCGGCCGAGGGACTAGCGGGAGGTAGATCCTACAATGAGCAGTTCTTC. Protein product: CASSGSAAEGLAGGRSYNEQFF. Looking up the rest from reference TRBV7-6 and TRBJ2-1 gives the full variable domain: GAGVSQSPRYKVTKRGQDVALRCDPISGHVSLYWYRQALGQGPEFLTYFNYEAQQDKSGLPNDRFSAERPEGSISTLTIQRTEQRDSAMYRCASSGSAAEGLAGGRSYNEQFFGPGTRLTVL.

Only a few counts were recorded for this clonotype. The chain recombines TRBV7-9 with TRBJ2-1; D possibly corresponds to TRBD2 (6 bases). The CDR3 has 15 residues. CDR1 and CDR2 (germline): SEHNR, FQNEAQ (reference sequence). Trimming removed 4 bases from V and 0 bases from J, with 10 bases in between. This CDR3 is CASSSGLNSYNEQFF. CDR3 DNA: TGTGCCAGCAGCTCGGGACTTAACTCCTACAATGAGCAGTTCTTC.

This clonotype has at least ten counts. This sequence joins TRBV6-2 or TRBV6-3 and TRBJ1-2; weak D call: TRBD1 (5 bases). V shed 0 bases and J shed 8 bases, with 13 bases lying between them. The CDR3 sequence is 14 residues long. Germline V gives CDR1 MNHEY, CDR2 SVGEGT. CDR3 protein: CASSYSPGTQGYTF. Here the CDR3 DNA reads TGTGCCAGCAGTTACTCGCCAGGGACGCAAGGCTACACCTTC.